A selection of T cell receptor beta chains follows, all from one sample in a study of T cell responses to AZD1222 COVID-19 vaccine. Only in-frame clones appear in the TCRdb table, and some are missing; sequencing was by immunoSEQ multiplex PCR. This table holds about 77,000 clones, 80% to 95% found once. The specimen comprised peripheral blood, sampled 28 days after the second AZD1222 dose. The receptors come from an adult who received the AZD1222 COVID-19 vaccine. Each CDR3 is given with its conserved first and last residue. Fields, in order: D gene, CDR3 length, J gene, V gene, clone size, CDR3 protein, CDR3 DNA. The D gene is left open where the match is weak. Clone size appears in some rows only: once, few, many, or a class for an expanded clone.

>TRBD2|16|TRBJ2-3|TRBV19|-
CASSPRLAGNTDTQYF
TGTGCCAGTAGTCCTCGACTAGCGGGAAACACAGATACGCAGTATTTT
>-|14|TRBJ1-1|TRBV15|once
CATSRVTGDVGAFF
TGTGCCACCAGCAGAGTTACAGGCGATGTCGGAGCTTTCTTT
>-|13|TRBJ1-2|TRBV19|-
CASRQQGGYGYTF
TGTGCCAGTAGACAACAGGGAGGCTATGGCTACACCTTC
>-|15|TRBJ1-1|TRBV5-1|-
CASSLLLDGGTEAFF
TGCGCCAGCAGCTTGTTATTGGACGGGGGGACTGAAGCTTTCTTT
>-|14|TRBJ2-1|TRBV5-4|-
CASSSRTADNEQFF
TGTGCCAGCAGCTCTCGGACCGCAGACAATGAGCAGTTCTTC
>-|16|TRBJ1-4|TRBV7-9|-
CASSLPGLWDNEKLFF
TGTGCCAGCAGCCTCCCTGGACTCTGGGATAATGAAAAACTGTTTTTT
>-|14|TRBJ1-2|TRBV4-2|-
CASSQEARDYGYTF
TGTGCCAGCAGCCAAGAAGCTAGGGACTATGGCTACACCTTC
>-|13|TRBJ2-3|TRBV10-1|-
CASSEAREDTQYF
TGCGCCAGCAGTGAGGCTCGGGAAGATACGCAGTATTTT
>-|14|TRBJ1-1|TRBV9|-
CASSALQGHTEAFF
TGTGCCAGCAGCGCATTACAGGGTCACACTGAAGCTTTCTTT
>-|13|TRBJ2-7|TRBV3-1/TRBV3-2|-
CASSQVPLGEQYF
TGTGCCAGCAGCCAAGTCCCTTTGGGGGAGCAGTACTTC
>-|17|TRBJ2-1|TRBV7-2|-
CASSFDLTRRSYNEQFF
TGTGCCAGCAGCTTTGACCTGACTAGACGCTCCTACAATGAGCAGTTCTTC
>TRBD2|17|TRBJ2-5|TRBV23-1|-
CASSQSGTSGGKETQYF
TGCGCCAGCAGTCAATCCGGGACTAGCGGTGGAAAAGAGACCCAGTACTTC
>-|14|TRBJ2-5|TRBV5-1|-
CASSAPGGQETQYF
TGCGCCAGCAGCGCCCCCGGTGGGCAAGAGACCCAGTACTTC
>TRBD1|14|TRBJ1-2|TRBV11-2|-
CASSTGQGGYGYTF
TGTGCCAGCAGCACAGGACAGGGGGGCTATGGCTACACCTTC
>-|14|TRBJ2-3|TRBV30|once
CAWSVSTPDGTQYF
TGTGCCTGGAGTGTAAGCACCCCCGATGGTACGCAGTATTTT
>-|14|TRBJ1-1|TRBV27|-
CASSLTTRNTEAFF
TGTGCCAGCAGTTTAACGACCCGGAACACTGAAGCTTTCTTT
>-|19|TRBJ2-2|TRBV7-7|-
CASSHVRPRDFMNTGELFF
TGTGCCAGCAGCCATGTACGCCCTAGGGACTTCATGAACACCGGGGAGCTGTTTTTT
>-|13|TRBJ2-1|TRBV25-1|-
CASSESQWNEQFF
TGTGCCAGCAGTGAAAGCCAGTGGAATGAGCAGTTCTTC
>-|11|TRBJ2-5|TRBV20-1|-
CSAIQEETQYF
TGCAGTGCTATCCAGGAAGAGACCCAGTACTTC
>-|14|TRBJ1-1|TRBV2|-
CASRLDGGNTEAFF
TGTGCCAGCAGACTAGACGGGGGGAACACTGAAGCTTTCTTT
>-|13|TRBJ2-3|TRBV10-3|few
CAAQPPERDTQYF
TGTGCCGCCCAACCTCCGGAGAGAGATACGCAGTATTTT
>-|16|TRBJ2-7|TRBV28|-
CASSLKWLGLPLEQYF
TGTGCCAGCAGTTTAAAGTGGCTGGGTCTCCCCCTCGAGCAGTACTTC
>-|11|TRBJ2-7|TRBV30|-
CAWSGSYEQYF
TGTGCCTGGAGTGGCAGCTACGAGCAGTACTTC
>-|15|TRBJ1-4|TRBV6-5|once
CASRGRPRSNEKLFF
TGTGCCAGCAGGGGACGGCCAAGAAGTAATGAAAAACTGTTTTTT
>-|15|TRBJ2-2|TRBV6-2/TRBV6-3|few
CASSWQVGDTGELFF
TGTGCCAGCAGTTGGCAGGTGGGGGACACCGGGGAGCTGTTTTTT
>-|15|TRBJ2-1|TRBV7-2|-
CASSLLGGDYNEQFF
TGTGCCAGCAGCTTATTAGGGGGAGACTACAATGAGCAGTTCTTC
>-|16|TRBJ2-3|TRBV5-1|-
CASSSVGGGSGPTQYF
TGCGCCAGCAGTTCAGTAGGGGGAGGATCCGGGCCTACGCAGTATTTT
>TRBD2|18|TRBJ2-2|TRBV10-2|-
CASSNQAGGGTWTGELFF
TGCGCCAGCAGTAACCAAGCGGGAGGGGGAACGTGGACCGGGGAGCTGTTTTTT
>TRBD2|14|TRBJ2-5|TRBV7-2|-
CASSKKGTSETQYF
TGTGCCAGCAGCAAGAAAGGGACTAGCGAGACCCAGTACTTC
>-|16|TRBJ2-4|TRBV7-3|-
CASSPQGGALRDIQYF
TGTGCCAGCAGCCCTCAAGGAGGGGCCCTCAGGGACATTCAGTACTTC
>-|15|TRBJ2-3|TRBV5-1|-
CASSLVSQGTDTQYF
TGCGCCAGCAGCTTGGTTTCCCAGGGCACAGATACGCAGTATTTT
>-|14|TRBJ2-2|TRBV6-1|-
CASSEEARRRELFF
TGTGCCAGCAGTGAAGAAGCAAGGCGCCGGGAGCTGTTTTTT
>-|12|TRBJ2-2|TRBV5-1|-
CASSLVQAELFF
TGCGCCAGCAGCTTGGTACAAGCTGAGCTGTTTTTT
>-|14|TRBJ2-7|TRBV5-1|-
CASARGHTTYEQYF
TGCGCCAGCGCCAGGGGACACACTACCTACGAGCAGTACTTC
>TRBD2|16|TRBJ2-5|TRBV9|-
CASSVTSKGRGETQYF
TGTGCCAGCAGCGTCACCTCGAAGGGGCGGGGGGAGACCCAGTACTTC
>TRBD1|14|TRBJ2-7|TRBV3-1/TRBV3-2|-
CASSPGTVLYEQYF
TGTGCCAGCAGTCCCGGGACAGTACTCTACGAGCAGTACTTC
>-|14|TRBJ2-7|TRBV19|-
CASTPSGGGYEQYF
TGTGCCAGTACTCCGAGTGGGGGTGGCTACGAGCAGTACTTC
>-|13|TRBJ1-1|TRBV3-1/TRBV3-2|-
CASSPDWNTEAFF
TGTGCCAGCAGCCCCGATTGGAACACTGAAGCTTTCTTT
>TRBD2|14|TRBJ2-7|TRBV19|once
CASSETSGSYEQYF
TGTGCCAGTAGTGAGACTAGCGGGAGTTACGAGCAGTACTTC
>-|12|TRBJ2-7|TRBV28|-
CASSLKATTWYF
TGTGCCAGCAGTTTAAAAGCGACAACTTGGTACTTC
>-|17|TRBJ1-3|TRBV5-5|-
CASSLHPRQGRRNTIYF
TGTGCCAGCAGCTTACACCCGCGGCAGGGGCGTAGAAACACCATATATTTT
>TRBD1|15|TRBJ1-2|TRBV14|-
CASSQLRTGNYGYTF
TGTGCCAGCAGCCAATTGCGGACAGGAAACTATGGCTACACCTTC
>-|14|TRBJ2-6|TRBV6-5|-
CASSRQGGANVLTF
TGTGCCAGCTCCCGGCAGGGTGGGGCCAACGTCCTGACTTTC
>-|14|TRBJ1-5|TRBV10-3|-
CAISDRRQDQPQHF
TGTGCCATCAGTGACAGGCGGCAAGATCAGCCCCAGCATTTT
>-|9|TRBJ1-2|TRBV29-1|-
CSVEYGYTF
TGCAGCGTGGAGTATGGCTACACCTTC
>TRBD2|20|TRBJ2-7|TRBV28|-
CASSYPIGGAGGPWIYEQYF
TGTGCCAGCAGTTATCCGATAGGCGGAGCGGGAGGGCCGTGGATCTACGAGCAGTACTTC
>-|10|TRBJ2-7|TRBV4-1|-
CASMNDEQYF
TGCGCCAGCATGAACGACGAGCAGTACTTC
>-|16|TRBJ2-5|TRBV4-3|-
CASSQESMGLGETQYF
TGCGCCAGCAGCCAAGAATCAATGGGCCTGGGCGAGACCCAGTACTTC
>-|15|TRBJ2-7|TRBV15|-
CATSRDPAGAWEQYF
TGTGCCACCAGCAGAGATCCGGCAGGGGCGTGGGAGCAGTACTTC
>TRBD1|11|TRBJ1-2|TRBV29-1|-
CSSRQGDGYTF
TGCAGCAGCCGACAGGGGGATGGCTACACCTTC
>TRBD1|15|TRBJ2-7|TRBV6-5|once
CASSYSRQGAGEQYF
TGTGCCAGCAGTTACTCACGACAGGGGGCTGGGGAGCAGTACTTC
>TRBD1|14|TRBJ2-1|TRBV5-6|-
CASSSDRGLDEQFF
TGTGCCAGCAGCTCCGACAGGGGGCTCGATGAGCAGTTCTTC
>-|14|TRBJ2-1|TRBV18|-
CASSPGPPYNEQFF
TGTGCCAGCTCTCCAGGACCCCCCTACAATGAGCAGTTCTTC
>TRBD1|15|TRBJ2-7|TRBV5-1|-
CASSSLRDRVHEQYF
TGCGCCAGCAGCTCGCTCCGGGACAGGGTCCACGAGCAGTACTTC